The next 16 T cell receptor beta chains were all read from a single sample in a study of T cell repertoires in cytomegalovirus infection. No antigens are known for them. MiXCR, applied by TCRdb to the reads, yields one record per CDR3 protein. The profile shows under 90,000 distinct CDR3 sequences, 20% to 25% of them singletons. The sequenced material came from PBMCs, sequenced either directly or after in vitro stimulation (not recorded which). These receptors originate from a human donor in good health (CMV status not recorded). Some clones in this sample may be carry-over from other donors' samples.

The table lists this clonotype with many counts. Written as DNA, the CDR3 is TGCAGCGTTCCCCGGGGGGGTGGCACAGATACGCAGTATTTT. Protein: CSVPRGGGTDTQYF. V usage is TRBV29-1 and J usage is TRBJ2-3; 8 positions agree with TRBD2. V shed 5 bases, J shed 1 base, and the junction held 5 bases outside the gene matches. Looked up from germline, CDR1 is SQVTM and CDR2 is ANQGSEA. This CDR3 region has 14 residues.

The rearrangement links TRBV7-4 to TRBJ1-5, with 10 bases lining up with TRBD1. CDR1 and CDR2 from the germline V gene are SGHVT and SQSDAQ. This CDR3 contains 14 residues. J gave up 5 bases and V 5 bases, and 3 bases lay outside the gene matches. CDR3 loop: CASSLTGGDQPQHF. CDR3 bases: TGTGCCAGCAGCCTGACAGGGGGCGATCAGCCCCAGCATTTT.

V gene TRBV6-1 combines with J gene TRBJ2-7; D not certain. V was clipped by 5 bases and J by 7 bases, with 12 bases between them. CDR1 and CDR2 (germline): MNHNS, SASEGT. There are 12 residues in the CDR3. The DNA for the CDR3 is TGTGCCAGCAGTACGACCGTTGGGGAGCAGTACGTC. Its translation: CASSTTVGEQYV.

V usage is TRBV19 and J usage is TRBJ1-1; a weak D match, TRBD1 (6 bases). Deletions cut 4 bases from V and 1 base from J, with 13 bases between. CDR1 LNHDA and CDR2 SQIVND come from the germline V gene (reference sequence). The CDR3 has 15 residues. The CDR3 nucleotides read TGTGCCAGTAGTACGAGGACAGAGACGAACACTGAAGCTTTCTTT. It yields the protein CASSTRTETNTEAFF.

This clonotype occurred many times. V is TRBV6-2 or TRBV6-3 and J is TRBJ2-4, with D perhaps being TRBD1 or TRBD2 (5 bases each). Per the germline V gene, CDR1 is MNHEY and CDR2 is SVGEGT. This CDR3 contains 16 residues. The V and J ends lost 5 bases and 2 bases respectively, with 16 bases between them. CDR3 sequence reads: CASSTIGTVTKNIQYF. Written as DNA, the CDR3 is TGTGCCAGCAGTACGATCGGGACGGTTACCAAAAACATTCAGTACTTC.

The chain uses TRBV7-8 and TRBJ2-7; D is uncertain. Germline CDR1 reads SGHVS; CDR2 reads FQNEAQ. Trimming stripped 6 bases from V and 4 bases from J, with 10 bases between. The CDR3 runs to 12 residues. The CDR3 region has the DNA TGTGCCAGCAGTCTTGACCAGTACGAGCAGTACGTC. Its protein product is CASSLDQYEQYV.

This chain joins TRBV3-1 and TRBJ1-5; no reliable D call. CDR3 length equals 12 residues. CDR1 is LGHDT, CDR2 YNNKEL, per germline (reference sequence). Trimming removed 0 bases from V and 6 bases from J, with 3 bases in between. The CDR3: CASSQEGQPQHF. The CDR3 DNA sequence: TGTGCCAGCAGCCAAGAAGGTCAGCCCCAGCATTTT. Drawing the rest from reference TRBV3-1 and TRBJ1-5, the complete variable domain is DTAVSQTPKYLVTQMGNDKSIKCEQNLGHDTMYWYKQDSKKFLKIMFSYNNKELIINETVPNRFSPKSPDKAHLNLHINSLELGDSAVYFCASSQEGQPQHFGDGTRLSIL.

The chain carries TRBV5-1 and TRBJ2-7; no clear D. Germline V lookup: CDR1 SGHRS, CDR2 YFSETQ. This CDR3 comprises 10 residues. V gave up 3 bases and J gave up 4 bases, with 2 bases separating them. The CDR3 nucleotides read TGCGCCAGCAGCTCATACGAGCAGTACGTC. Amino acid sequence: CASSSYEQYV.

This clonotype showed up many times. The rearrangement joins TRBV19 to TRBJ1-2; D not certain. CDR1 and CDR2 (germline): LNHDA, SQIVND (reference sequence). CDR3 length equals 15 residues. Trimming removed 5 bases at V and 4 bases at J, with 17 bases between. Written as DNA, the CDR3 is TGTGCCAGTAGTTTCCGGATATCAGTCCCCTATGGCTACACCTTC. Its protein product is CASSFRISVPYGYTF.

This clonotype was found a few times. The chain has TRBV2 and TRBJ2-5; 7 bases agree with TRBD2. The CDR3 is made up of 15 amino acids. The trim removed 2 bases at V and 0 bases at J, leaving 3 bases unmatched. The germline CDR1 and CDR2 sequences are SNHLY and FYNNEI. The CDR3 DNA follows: TGTGCCAGCAGTGAACTTAGCGGGTACCAAGAGACCCAGTACTTC. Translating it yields CASSELSGYQETQYF.

CDR3 sequence reads: CSADRSPEAFF. The CDR3 region has the DNA TGCAGTGCGGACAGGAGCCCTGAAGCTTTCTTT. The V call is TRBV20-1, the J call TRBJ1-1; 7 bases map to TRBD1. V lost 6 bases to trimming and J lost 6 bases; unmatched junction nucleotides: 4. The germline V gene encodes CDR1 DFQATT and CDR2 SNEGSKA (reference sequence). The CDR3 has 11 amino acids.

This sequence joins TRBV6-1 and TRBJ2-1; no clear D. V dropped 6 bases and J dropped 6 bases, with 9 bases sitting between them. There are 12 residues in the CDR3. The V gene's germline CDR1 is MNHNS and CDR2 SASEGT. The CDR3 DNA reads TGTGCCAGCAGGACCGCATTCAATGAGCAGTTCTTC. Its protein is CASRTAFNEQFF.

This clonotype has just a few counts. CDR3 nucleotides: TGCAGTGCTAGTGGAAGGGCCGGGGAGCTGTTTTTT. Its translation: CSASGRAGELFF. V usage is TRBV20-1 and J usage is TRBJ2-2; D unresolved. Germline V lookup: CDR1 DFQATT, CDR2 SNEGSKA (reference sequence). There are 12 residues in the CDR3. V was clipped by 3 bases and J by 6 bases, with 8 bases between them.

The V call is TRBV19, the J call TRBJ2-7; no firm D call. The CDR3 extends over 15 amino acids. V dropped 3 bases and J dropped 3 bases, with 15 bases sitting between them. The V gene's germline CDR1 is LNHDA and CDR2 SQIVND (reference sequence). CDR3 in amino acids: CASSIDAAPYYEQYF. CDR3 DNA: TGTGCCAGTAGTATTGACGCCGCCCCCTACTACGAGCAGTACTTC.

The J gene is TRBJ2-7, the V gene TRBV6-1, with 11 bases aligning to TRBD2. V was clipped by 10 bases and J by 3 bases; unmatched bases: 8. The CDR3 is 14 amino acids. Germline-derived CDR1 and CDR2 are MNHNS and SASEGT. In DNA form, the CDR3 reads TGTGCCACCTCCCGGACTAGCGGGCGCTACGAGCAGTACTTC. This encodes CATSRTSGRYEQYF.

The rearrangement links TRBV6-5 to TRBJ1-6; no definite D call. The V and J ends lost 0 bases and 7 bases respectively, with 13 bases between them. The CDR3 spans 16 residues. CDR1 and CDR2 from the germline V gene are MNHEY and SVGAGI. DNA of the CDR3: TGTGCCAGCAGTTACTCCAGCCGGCCCACCAATTCACCCCTCCACTTT. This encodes CASSYSSRPTNSPLHF.